Shown below are 5 T cell receptor beta chains from a single sample sequenced in a study of spatial heterogeneity in lung cancer. In TCRdb, the 5' RACE reads were re-called with MiXCR into one record per CDR3 protein. The sample holds about 36,000 distinct CDR3 sequences; about 7.2% are singletons and the top ten take around 30%. The time point is: sample taken at primary tumor resection. The sample here was PBMCs, taken at surgery. The receptors shown here come from a female donor with early-stage non-small cell lung cancer.

This clonotype was found many times. The chain is built from TRBV12-3 or TRBV12-4 and TRBJ2-5; D may be TRBD1 (5 bases). The length of the CDR3 is 16 residues. The V and J ends lost 1 base and 5 bases respectively, with 17 bases between them. The CDR3 region is CASSLGTTVLGETQYF. CDR3 nucleotides: TGTGCCAGCAGTTTAGGGACAACCGTTTTGGGGGAGACCCAGTACTTC.

The table lists this clonotype with many counts. The chain is built from TRBV7-9 and TRBJ2-1; TRBD2 is a possible D gene (5 bases). Germline V gene sequence: CDR1 SEHNR, CDR2 FQNEAQ (reference sequence). The CDR3 length is 15 residues. Deletions cut 6 bases from V and 3 bases from J, with 15 bases between. The CDR3 DNA reads as TGTGCCAGCAGTCGAGGGTCGGGGATCTACAATGAGCAGTTCTTC. It encodes CASSRGSGIYNEQFF.

This clonotype was counted many times. The gene calls are TRBV10-3 and TRBJ2-7; D might be TRBD2 (6 bases). V was trimmed by 3 bases and J by 3 bases, leaving 12 bases between them. This CDR3 contains 14 residues. Germline V lookup: CDR1 ENHRY, CDR2 SYGVKD. In DNA form, the CDR3 reads TGTGCCATCAGTGAAGGGCAGGGAGGCTACGAGCAGTACTTC. Its protein is CAISEGQGGYEQYF.

At least ten counts were recorded for this clonotype. V usage is TRBV28 and J usage is TRBJ2-7; possibly TRBD1 for D (7 bases). V dropped 9 bases and J dropped 4 bases, with 19 bases sitting between them. Per germline, CDR1 MDHEN and CDR2 SYDVKM. The CDR3 has 14 residues. CDR3 bases: TGTGCCAGTAGACAGGGACTCAGCTTTTACGAGCAGTACTTC. Its protein is CASRQGLSFYEQYF.

This clonotype is categorized as medium-sized. V usage is TRBV5-1 and J usage is TRBJ2-1; perhaps D is TRBD1 or TRBD2 (5 bases each). Germline assignment: CDR1 SGHRS and CDR2 YFSETQ. V lost 5 bases and J 7 bases, leaving 16 bases between the germline ends. The length of the CDR3 is 14 residues. The CDR3 spells CASSLRGRENEQFF. CDR3 sequence (DNA): TGCGCCAGCAGTTTAAGGGGACGAGAGAATGAGCAGTTCTTC.